Listed below are T cell receptor beta chains from one sample, sequenced in a study of T cell repertoires in cytomegalovirus infection. Antigen specificity for these receptors is unknown. TCRdb analysed the reads with MiXCR anew, one entry per CDR3 protein. The data contain approximately 340,000 distinct CDR3 sequences, 25% to 35% of them singletons. This specimen was cultured PBMCs, taken from culture after CMV antigen stimulation. These receptors were taken from a human donor in good health (CMV status not recorded). Some clones in this sample may be carry-over from other donors' samples. Both conserved end residues are part of each CDR3. The D gene is left open where the match is weak. The size entry is marked missing in some rows and otherwise reads once, few, many or a size class.

D gene	J gene	V gene	clone size	CDR3 protein	CDR3 DNA
TRBD1	TRBJ2-1	TRBV6-2/TRBV6-3	many	CASRGTGNEQFF	TGTGCCAGCAGGGGGACAGGGAATGAGCAGTTCTTC
-	TRBJ1-6	TRBV11-2	-	CASTPASYNSPLHF	TGTGCCAGCACCCCAGCAAGTTATAATTCACCCCTCCACTTT
TRBD1	TRBJ1-2	TRBV4-2	-	CASSQDPAGGGGYTF	TGTGCCAGCAGCCAAGATCCCGCAGGGGGAGGCGGCTACACCTTC
-	TRBJ1-6	TRBV7-8	many	CASSRLDLGNSPLHF	TGTGCCAGCAGCCGCCTGGACTTAGGAAATTCACCCCTCCACTTT
TRBD1	TRBJ1-2	TRBV5-6	-	CASSPNKYRGYYGYTF	TGTGCCAGCAGCCCAAATAAGTACAGGGGGTACTATGGCTACACCTTC
-	TRBJ2-1	TRBV7-8	-	CASSLPGVSYNEQFF	TGTGCCAGCAGCCTCCCGGGGGTCTCCTACAATGAGCAGTTCTTC
-	TRBJ1-5	TRBV12-3/TRBV12-4	-	CASSTSGSISNQPQHF	TGTGCCAGCAGCACTTCCGGGTCTATTAGCAATCAGCCCCAGCATTTT
TRBD2	TRBJ2-3	TRBV4-1	-	CASSQDTGTSGTDTQYF	TGCGCCAGCAGCCAAGATACCGGGACTAGCGGCACAGATACGCAGTATTTT
TRBD2	TRBJ2-1	TRBV12-3/TRBV12-4	-	CASSPILGAGARNEQFF	TGTGCCAGCAGTCCGATTTTAGGAGCGGGAGCGAGGAATGAGCAGTTCTTC
TRBD2	TRBJ2-1	TRBV20-1	-	CSAPDPGLAGGYNEQFF	TGCAGTGCTCCAGACCCGGGACTAGCGGGAGGGTACAATGAGCAGTTCTTC
-	TRBJ1-1	TRBV19	-	CASRRGALNTEAFF	TGTGCCAGTCGCCGCGGGGCCTTGAACACTGAAGCTTTCTTT
TRBD1	TRBJ1-3	TRBV28	few	CASSSVQGETGNTIYF	TGTGCCAGCAGTTCGGTGCAGGGGGAAACTGGAAACACCATATATTTT
-	TRBJ1-1	TRBV7-6	once	CASSLATDASTEAFF	TGTGCCAGCAGCTTAGCGACGGATGCGAGTACTGAAGCTTTCTTT
-	TRBJ2-1	TRBV11-3	few	CASSLDQSAYNEQFF	TGTGCCAGCAGCTTAGATCAATCCGCCTACAATGAGCAGTTCTTC
TRBD2	TRBJ2-1	TRBV29-1	few	CSGGTSGLNEQFF	TGCAGCGGGGGGACTAGCGGGTTGAATGAGCAGTTCTTC
-	TRBJ2-1	TRBV6-1	-	CASSEVGAARNEQFF	TGTGCCAGCAGTGAAGTCGGGGCCGCTCGGAATGAGCAGTTCTTC
-	TRBJ1-1	TRBV6-1	few	CASMRGENTEAFF	TGTGCCAGCATGAGGGGAGAGAACACTGAAGCTTTCTTT
-	TRBJ2-1	TRBV2	many	CASSGQSGSSYNEQFF	TGTGCCAGCAGTGGTCAGTCCGGAAGCTCCTACAATGAGCAGTTCTTC
-	TRBJ2-1	TRBV5-1	-	CASGTNELLYYNEQFF	TGCGCCAGCGGAACAAATGAGTTACTATACTACAATGAGCAGTTCTTC
-	TRBJ1-1	TRBV7-8	-	CASSLAPYTEAFF	TGTGCCAGCAGCTTAGCTCCGTACACTGAAGCTTTCTTT
-	TRBJ1-5	TRBV28	-	CASSLAGAYQPQHF	TGTGCCAGCAGTTTAGCAGGGGCCTATCAGCCCCAGCATTTT
-	TRBJ1-2	TRBV27	-	CASSIMAGGVNYGYTF	TGTGCCAGCAGTATTATGGCTGGGGGAGTTAACTATGGCTACACCTTC
-	TRBJ1-2	TRBV12-5	-	CASGSGFLGYTF	TGTGCTAGTGGTTCTGGGTTTTTGGGCTACACCTTC
TRBD1	TRBJ2-5	TRBV29-1	-	CSVEGLARGRQETQYF	TGCAGCGTTGAGGGGTTGGCCAGGGGGCGACAAGAGACCCAGTACTTC
-	TRBJ1-1	TRBV7-9	medium-sized	CASSLEWRPEAFF	TGTGCCAGCAGCTTAGAGTGGAGGCCTGAAGCTTTCTTT
TRBD2	TRBJ2-5	TRBV7-3	-	CASSLGRVAGGLQETQYF	TGTGCCAGCAGCTTAGGAAGAGTAGCGGGGGGCCTTCAAGAGACCCAGTACTTC
-	TRBJ2-1	TRBV5-1	few	CASSLEDSSYNEQFF	TGCGCCAGCAGCTTGGAGGACAGCTCCTACAATGAGCAGTTCTTC
TRBD1	TRBJ1-2	TRBV12-3/TRBV12-4	-	CASSTTLGTGALGYTF	TGTGCCAGCAGTACGACACTGGGGACAGGGGCGCTCGGCTACACCTTC
TRBD1	TRBJ2-2	TRBV7-2	many	CASTIRQGSTGELFF	TGTGCCAGCACCATTCGACAGGGGAGCACCGGGGAGCTGTTTTTT
-	TRBJ1-5	TRBV7-9	few	CASSSSGISGKPQHF	TGTGCCAGCAGCTCCTCCGGGATCTCGGGGAAGCCCCAGCATTTT